One T cell receptor beta chain is described in this entry. Germline CDR1 reads MNHEY; CDR2 reads SVGAGI. The CDR3 runs 12 residues. Trimming shortened V by 10 bases and J by 7 bases, and 17 bases separated the two germline ends. This specimen comes from a study of blood T cell repertoires in COVID-19. Original processing notes: Using reference gene primer amplification, nucleated cell counts were estimated. TCRdb's table, derived via immunoSEQ multiplex PCR, lists solely in-frame clones and lacks some. The DNA was the basis for D and trimming; V, J and clone size are from that table. Here the sample spans about 270,000 clones, about 89% being singletons.

The rearrangement uses TRBV6-5 and TRBJ2-7; D gene ambiguous. The origin of this receptor is a man over 45 with acute or convalescent COVID-19. Sequencing input: peripheral blood. The CDR3, as DNA: TGTGCCATTGAGTCCACGGTCGGGGAGCAGTACTTC. Its translation: CAIESTVGEQYF.